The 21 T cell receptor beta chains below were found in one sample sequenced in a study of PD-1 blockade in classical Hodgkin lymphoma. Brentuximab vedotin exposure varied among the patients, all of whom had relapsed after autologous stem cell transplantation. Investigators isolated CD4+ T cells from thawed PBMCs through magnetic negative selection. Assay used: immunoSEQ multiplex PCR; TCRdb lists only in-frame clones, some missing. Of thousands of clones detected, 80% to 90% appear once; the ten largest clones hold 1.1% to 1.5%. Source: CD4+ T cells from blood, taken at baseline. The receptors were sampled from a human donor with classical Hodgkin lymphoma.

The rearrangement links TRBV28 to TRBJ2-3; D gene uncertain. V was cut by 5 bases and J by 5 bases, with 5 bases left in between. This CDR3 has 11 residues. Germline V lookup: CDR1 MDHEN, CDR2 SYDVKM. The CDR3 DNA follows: TGTGCCAGCAGTCTTCAAGATACGCAGTATTTT. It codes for CASSLQDTQYF.

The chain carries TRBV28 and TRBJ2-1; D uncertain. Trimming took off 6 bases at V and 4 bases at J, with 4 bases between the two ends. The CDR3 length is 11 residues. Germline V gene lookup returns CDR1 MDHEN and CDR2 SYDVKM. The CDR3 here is CASSSYNEQFF. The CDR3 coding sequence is TGTGCCAGCAGCTCTTACAATGAGCAGTTCTTC.

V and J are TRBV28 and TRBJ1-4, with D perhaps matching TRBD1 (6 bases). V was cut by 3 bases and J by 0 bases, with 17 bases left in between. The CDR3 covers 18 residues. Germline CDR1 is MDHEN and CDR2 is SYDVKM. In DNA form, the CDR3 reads TGTGCCAGCAGTTTGGTGACAGGTCTTGGGGCAACTAATGAAAAACTGTTTTTT. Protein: CASSLVTGLGATNEKLFF.

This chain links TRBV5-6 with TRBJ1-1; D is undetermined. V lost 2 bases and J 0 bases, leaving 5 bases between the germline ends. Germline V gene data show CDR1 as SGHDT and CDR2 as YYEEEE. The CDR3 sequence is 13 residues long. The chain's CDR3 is CASSFFMNTEAFF. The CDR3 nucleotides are TGTGCCAGCAGCTTTTTTATGAACACTGAAGCTTTCTTT.

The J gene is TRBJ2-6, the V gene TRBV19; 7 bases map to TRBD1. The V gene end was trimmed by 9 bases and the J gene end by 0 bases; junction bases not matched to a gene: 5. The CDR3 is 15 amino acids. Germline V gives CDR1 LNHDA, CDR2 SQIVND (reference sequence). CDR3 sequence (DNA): TGTGCCAGCCAGAGACAGGGCTCTGGGGCCAACGTCCTGACTTTC. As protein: CASQRQGSGANVLTF.

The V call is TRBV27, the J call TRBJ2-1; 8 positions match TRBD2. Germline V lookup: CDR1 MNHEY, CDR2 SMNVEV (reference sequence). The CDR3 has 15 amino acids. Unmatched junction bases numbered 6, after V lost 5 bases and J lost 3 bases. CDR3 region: CASSPGGALYNEQFF. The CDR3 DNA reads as TGTGCCAGCAGTCCCGGGGGGGCCCTCTACAATGAGCAGTTCTTC.

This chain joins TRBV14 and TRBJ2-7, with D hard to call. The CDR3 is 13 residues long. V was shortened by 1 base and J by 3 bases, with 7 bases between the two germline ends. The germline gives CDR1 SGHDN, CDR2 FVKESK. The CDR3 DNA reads TGTGCCAGCAGCCAAGGACTGCTCTACGAGCAGTACTTC. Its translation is CASSQGLLYEQYF.

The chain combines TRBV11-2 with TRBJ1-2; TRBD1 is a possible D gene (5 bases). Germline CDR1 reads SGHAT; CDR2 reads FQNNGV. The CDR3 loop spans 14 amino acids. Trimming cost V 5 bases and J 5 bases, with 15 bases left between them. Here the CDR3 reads CASSQGRGSYGYTF. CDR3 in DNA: TGTGCCAGCAGCCAGGGACGTGGTTCATATGGCTACACCTTC.

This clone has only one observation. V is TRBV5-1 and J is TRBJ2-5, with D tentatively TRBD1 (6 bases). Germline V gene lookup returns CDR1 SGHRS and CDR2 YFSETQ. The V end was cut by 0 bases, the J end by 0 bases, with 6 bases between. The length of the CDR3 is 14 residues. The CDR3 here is CASSLGGHQETQYF. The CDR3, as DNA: TGCGCCAGCAGCTTGGGGGGGCACCAAGAGACCCAGTACTTC. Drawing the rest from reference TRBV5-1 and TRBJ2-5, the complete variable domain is KAGVTQTPRYLIKTRGQQVTLSCSPISGHRSVSWYQQTPGQGLQFLFEYFSETQRNKGNFPGRFSGRQFSNSRSEMNVSTLELGDSALYLCASSLGGHQETQYFGPGTRLLVL.

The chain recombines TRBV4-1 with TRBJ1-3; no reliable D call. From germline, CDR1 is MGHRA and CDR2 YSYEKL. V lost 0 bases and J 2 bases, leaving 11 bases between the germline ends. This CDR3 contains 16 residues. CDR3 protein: CASSQDRGKTGNTIYF. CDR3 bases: TGCGCCAGCAGCCAAGATCGTGGGAAAACTGGAAACACCATATATTTT.

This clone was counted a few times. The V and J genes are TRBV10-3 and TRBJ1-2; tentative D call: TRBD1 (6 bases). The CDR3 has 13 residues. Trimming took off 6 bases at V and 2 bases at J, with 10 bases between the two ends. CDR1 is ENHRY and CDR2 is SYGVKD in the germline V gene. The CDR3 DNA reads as TGTGCCATCAGATCGGACAGAAACTATGGCTACACCTTC. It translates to CAIRSDRNYGYTF.

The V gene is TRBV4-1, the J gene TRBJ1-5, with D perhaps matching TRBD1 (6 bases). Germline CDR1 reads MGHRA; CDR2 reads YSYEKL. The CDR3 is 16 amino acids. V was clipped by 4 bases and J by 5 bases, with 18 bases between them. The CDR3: CASSPHLGAPYQPQHF. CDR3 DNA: TGCGCCAGCAGCCCTCATCTGGGGGCCCCTTATCAGCCCCAGCATTTT.

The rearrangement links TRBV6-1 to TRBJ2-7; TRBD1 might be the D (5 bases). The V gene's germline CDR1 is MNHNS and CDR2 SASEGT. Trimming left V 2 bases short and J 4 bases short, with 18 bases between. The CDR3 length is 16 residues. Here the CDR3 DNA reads TGTGCCAGCAGTGAAATTGTAGGGGCAGCCACGTACGAGCAGTACTTC. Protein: CASSEIVGAATYEQYF.

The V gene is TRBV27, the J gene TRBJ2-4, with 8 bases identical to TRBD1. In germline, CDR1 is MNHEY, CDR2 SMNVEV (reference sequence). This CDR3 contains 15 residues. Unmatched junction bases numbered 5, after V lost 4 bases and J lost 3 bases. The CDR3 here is CASSYRGYGKNIQYF. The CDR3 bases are TGTGCCAGCAGTTACAGGGGGTACGGCAAAAACATTCAGTACTTC.

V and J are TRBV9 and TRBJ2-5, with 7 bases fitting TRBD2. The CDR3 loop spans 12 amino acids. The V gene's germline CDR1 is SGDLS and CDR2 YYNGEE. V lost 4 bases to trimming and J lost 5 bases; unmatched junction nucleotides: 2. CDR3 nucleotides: TGTGCCAGCAGCCGGGGAGGGGAGACCCAGTACTTC. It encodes CASSRGGETQYF.

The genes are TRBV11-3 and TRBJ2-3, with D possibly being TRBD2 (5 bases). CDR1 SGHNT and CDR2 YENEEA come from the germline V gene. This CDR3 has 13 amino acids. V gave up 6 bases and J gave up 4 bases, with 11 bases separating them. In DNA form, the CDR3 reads TGTGCCAGCAGGTCTCGGGGTGCAGATACGCAGTATTTT. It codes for CASRSRGADTQYF.

CDR3 sequence (DNA): TGTGCCATCAGTGGAAGCGGGGGCCTTAGTACCTTC. Translation: CAISGSGGLSTF. This chain links TRBV10-3 with TRBJ1-2, with D possibly TRBD1 on 6 matching bases. Per the germline V gene, CDR1 is ENHRY and CDR2 is SYGVKD. The V and J ends lost 4 bases and 14 bases respectively, with 17 bases between them. CDR3 length: 12 amino acids.

CDR3 in amino acids: CASRSSPNTEAFF. The DNA for the CDR3 is TGCGCCAGCAGAAGCAGCCCGAACACTGAAGCTTTCTTT. The rearrangement joins TRBV10-1 to TRBJ1-1; no definite D call. The germline V and J ends were trimmed by 6 bases and 1 base, with 9 bases remaining between them. This CDR3 has 13 residues. The germline CDR1 and CDR2 sequences are WNHNN and SYGVQD (reference sequence).

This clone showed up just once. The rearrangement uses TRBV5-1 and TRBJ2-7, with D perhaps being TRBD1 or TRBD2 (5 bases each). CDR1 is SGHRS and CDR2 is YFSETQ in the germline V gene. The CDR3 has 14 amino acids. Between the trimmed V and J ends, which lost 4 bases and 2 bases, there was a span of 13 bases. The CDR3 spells CASSPRDVAYEQYF. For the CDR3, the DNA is TGCGCCAGCAGCCCCAGGGACGTAGCCTACGAGCAGTACTTC. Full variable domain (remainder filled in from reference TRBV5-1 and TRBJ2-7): KAGVTQTPRYLIKTRGQQVTLSCSPISGHRSVSWYQQTPGQGLQFLFEYFSETQRNKGNFPGRFSGRQFSNSRSEMNVSTLELGDSALYLCASSPRDVAYEQYFGPGTRLTVT.

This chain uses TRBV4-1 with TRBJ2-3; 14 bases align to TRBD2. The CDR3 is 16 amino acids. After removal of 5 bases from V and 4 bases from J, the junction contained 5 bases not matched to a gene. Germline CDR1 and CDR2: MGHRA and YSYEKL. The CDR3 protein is CASSSGLAGGADTQYF. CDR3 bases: TGCGCCAGCAGCTCAGGACTAGCGGGAGGTGCAGATACGCAGTATTTT.

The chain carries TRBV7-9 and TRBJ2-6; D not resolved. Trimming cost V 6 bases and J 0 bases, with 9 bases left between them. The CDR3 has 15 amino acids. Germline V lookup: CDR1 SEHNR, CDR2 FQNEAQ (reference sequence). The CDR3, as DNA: TGTGCCAGCAGGGCATCGAGCTCTGGGGCCAACGTCCTGACTTTC. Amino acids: CASRASSSGANVLTF.